These 19 T cell receptor beta chains came from one sample sequenced in a study of graft-versus-host responses after intestinal transplantation. Profiling relied on immunoSEQ multiplex PCR, and the TCRdb table lists in-frame clones only, not all of them. Of 100,000 or so clones listed, approximately 94% are singletons. No antigens are known for them. The starting material was unstimulated CD8+ T cells sorted from spleen or lymph node cells, obtained before intestinal transplant. The receptor set was obtained from a human donor who received an intestinal transplant.

The gene calls are TRBV2 and TRBJ2-1, with 7 bases identical to TRBD1. This CDR3 spans 14 amino acids. Germline values: CDR1 SNHLY, CDR2 FYNNEI. V was clipped by 6 bases and J by 0 bases; unmatched bases: 2. The CDR3 nucleotides are TGTGCCAGCAGGGGGACAGACTCCTACAATGAGCAGTTCTTC. It specifies CASRGTDSYNEQFF.

J is TRBJ2-2 and V is TRBV4-3, with TRBD2 matching 11 bases. Germline trimming cut 1 base from V and 2 bases from J; bases unmatched to any gene: 6. This CDR3 has 18 amino acids. Germline lookup yields CDR1 LGHNA and CDR2 YSLEER. This CDR3 reads CASSQVSSGGINTGELFF. Written as DNA, the CDR3 is TGCGCCAGCAGCCAAGTATCTAGCGGGGGGATTAACACCGGGGAGCTGTTTTTT.

The rearrangement joins TRBV11-2 to TRBJ2-7; D gene ambiguous. Germline V CDR1 and CDR2: SGHAT, FQNNGV. The V end lost 4 bases, the J end lost 2 bases, and 3 bases lay between the germline ends. The CDR3 runs 11 residues. The CDR3 protein is CASSYTYEQYF. CDR3 in DNA: TGTGCCAGCAGCTACACCTACGAGCAGTACTTC.

This rearrangement joins TRBV29-1 to TRBJ2-7, with a tentative D call TRBD1 (7 bases). V was shortened by 7 bases and J by 3 bases, with 16 bases between the two germline ends. The CDR3 runs 13 residues. Germline assignment: CDR1 SQVTM and CDR2 ANQGSEA. As DNA, the CDR3 is TGCAGCGCTTCAGGGGGGTTGGGCTACGAGCAGTACTTC. It yields the protein CSASGGLGYEQYF.

The chain carries TRBV9 and TRBJ2-1, with a weak D call TRBD1 (5 bases). Germline V gene lookup returns CDR1 SGDLS and CDR2 YYNGEE. Trimming took off 0 bases at V and 0 bases at J, with 13 bases between the two ends. The CDR3 runs to 17 residues. CDR3 protein: CASSVGVGVGSYNEQFF. The CDR3 DNA sequence: TGTGCCAGCAGCGTAGGGGTAGGGGTCGGCTCCTACAATGAGCAGTTCTTC.

The sample holds one count of this clone. The chain joins TRBV4-3 to TRBJ1-1; D may be TRBD1 (6 bases). With 3 bases removed from V and 7 bases from J, the gap between germline ends came to 21 bases. Germline V lookup: CDR1 LGHNA, CDR2 YSLEER. The CDR3 extends over 16 amino acids. In DNA, the CDR3 is TGCGCCAGCAGCCAGGACGCCTTGGGGGGAGGGGGTGAAGCTTTCTTT. Protein sequence: CASSQDALGGGGEAFF.

The chain joins TRBV6-1 to TRBJ2-7, with TRBD1 as a possible D gene (6 bases). CDR3 length: 13 amino acids. The germline V gene encodes CDR1 MNHNS and CDR2 SASEGT. Trimming took 4 bases from V and 1 from J, leaving 8 bases between them. This chain's CDR3 is CASSAGTSYEQYF. CDR3 DNA sequence: TGTGCCAGCAGTGCCGGGACATCCTACGAGCAGTACTTC.

This clone has just one count. V is TRBV7-9 and J is TRBJ2-7; D remains unclear. The germline CDR1 and CDR2 sequences are SEHNR and FQNEAQ (reference sequence). Trimming took 5 bases from V and 5 from J, leaving 28 bases between them. This CDR3 is 18 amino acids long. CDR3 nucleotide sequence: TGTGCCAGCAGCCCCCGAAAGGTCCTAGAGCGCTCTACTAACGAGCAGTACTTC. Encoded protein: CASSPRKVLERSTNEQYF.

This clone was seen only once. The V gene is TRBV13, the J gene TRBJ2-3; the match to TRBD2 covers 9 bases. Germline V lookup: CDR1 PRHDT, CDR2 FYEKMQ (reference sequence). After removal of 5 bases from V and 2 bases from J, the junction contained 11 bases not matched to a gene. CDR3 length: 17 residues. The CDR3 coding sequence is TGTGCCAGCAGCCTCAGCCCTAGCGGGGTGCACACAGATACGCAGTATTTT. This sequence encodes CASSLSPSGVHTDTQYF.

The chain carries TRBV27 and TRBJ2-7, with TRBD2 matching over 7 bases. CDR3 length equals 14 residues. The V segment lost 5 bases and the J segment 3 bases; nucleotides outside the gene matches: 7. Germline lookup yields CDR1 MNHEY and CDR2 SMNVEV (reference sequence). The CDR3 DNA sequence: TGTGCCAGCAGTCCCGGGGCTAGCGGCTACGAGCAGTACTTC. This codes for CASSPGASGYEQYF.

The chain is built from TRBV27 and TRBJ2-7, with D unresolved. The V end lost 3 bases, the J end lost 0 bases, and 6 bases lay between the germline ends. The germline V gene has CDR1 MNHEY and CDR2 SMNVEV (reference sequence). The CDR3 is made up of 13 amino acids. The CDR3, as DNA: TGTGCCAGCAGTTTTGCTATCTCCTACGAGCAGTACTTC. Its translation: CASSFAISYEQYF.

The J gene is TRBJ2-3, the V gene TRBV15; no clear D gene. The CDR3 runs to 15 residues. In germline, CDR1 is LNHNV, CDR2 YYDKDF (reference sequence). Trimming shortened V by 3 bases and J by 2 bases, and 12 bases separated the two germline ends. The DNA for the CDR3 is TGTGCCACCAGCAGGTTCCCCCAGGTCACAGATACGCAGTATTTT. Amino acids: CATSRFPQVTDTQYF.

The chain recombines TRBV27 with TRBJ2-7; 13 bases map to TRBD2. CDR3 length equals 16 residues. Germline V gene lookup returns CDR1 MNHEY and CDR2 SMNVEV (reference sequence). V gave up 5 bases and J gave up 3 bases; unmatched junction bases: 7. CDR3 amino acids: CASSLRLAGGRYEQYF. As DNA, the CDR3 is TGTGCCAGCAGTCTGAGACTAGCGGGGGGCCGCTACGAGCAGTACTTC.

The chain carries TRBV7-9 and TRBJ2-4; D might be TRBD1 (6 bases). Trimming took 5 bases from V and 5 from J, leaving 19 bases between them. The CDR3 totals 16 residues. Germline values: CDR1 SEHNR, CDR2 FQNEAQ (reference sequence). In DNA form, the CDR3 reads TGTGCCAGCAGCCCCATTATATGGAAGGGGGAAAACATTCAGTACTTC. This encodes CASSPIIWKGENIQYF.

The chain links TRBV14 to TRBJ2-7; 9 positions match TRBD1. The CDR3 consists of 13 residues. Germline assignment: CDR1 SGHDN and CDR2 FVKESK. J was trimmed by 4 bases and V by 4 bases; bases with no gene match: 2. CDR3 nucleotides: TGTGCCAGCAGCCCGGGACAGGGTTACGAGCAGTACTTC. Protein: CASSPGQGYEQYF. Drawing the rest from reference TRBV14 and TRBJ2-7, the complete variable domain is EAGVTQFPSHSVIEKGQTVTLRCDPISGHDNLYWYRRVMGKEIKFLLHFVKESKQDESGMPNNRFLAERTGGTYSTLKVQPAELEDSGVYFCASSPGQGYEQYFGPGTRLTVT.

The chain uses TRBV5-5 and TRBJ2-6; D might be TRBD2 (7 bases). The length of the CDR3 is 17 residues. Germline V gene data show CDR1 as SGHKS and CDR2 as YYEKEE (reference sequence). V was trimmed by 4 bases and J by 0 bases, leaving 14 bases between them. CDR3 sequence: CASSPMGGLSGANVLTF. As DNA, the CDR3 is TGTGCCAGCAGCCCGATGGGGGGGCTCTCTGGGGCCAACGTCCTGACTTTC.

In this sample, this clone turned up once. CDR3 DNA sequence: TGTGCCAGCAGCGCCCGGGCGGGGAGAGGATACACTGAAGCTTTCTTT. As protein: CASSARAGRGYTEAFF. The V call is TRBV9, the J call TRBJ1-1, with unresolved D. V lost 3 bases and J lost 3, with 18 bases in between. Germline loops: CDR1 SGDLS, CDR2 YYNGEE. The CDR3 length is 16 residues.

V is TRBV4-2 and J is TRBJ2-2; D not resolved. CDR1 and CDR2 (germline): LGHNA, YNFKEQ. The length of the CDR3 is 12 residues. Trimming stripped 5 bases from V and 4 bases from J, with 5 bases between. The DNA for the CDR3 is TGTGCCAGCAGCTATCTCACCGGGGAGCTGTTTTTT. Residues: CASSYLTGELFF.

This clone showed up just once. The chain recombines TRBV5-1 with TRBJ1-2, with TRBD1 as a possible D gene (6 bases). V was shortened by 0 bases and J by 3 bases, with 18 bases between the two germline ends. This CDR3 has 17 residues. Germline V gene sequence: CDR1 SGHRS, CDR2 YFSETQ. CDR3 loop: CASSLGQAPLGHYGYTF. CDR3 DNA: TGCGCCAGCAGCTTGGGACAGGCCCCACTCGGCCACTATGGCTACACCTTC.